The present TCR beta chain was sequenced within a study of blood T cell repertoires in COVID-19. Study in general: Whether acute or convalescent, the COVID-19 samples came from the United States, Italy and Spain. PBMCs, B-cell-depleted T cells, or T cells were the source of the cDNA or gDNA that made up the material.

The junction had 18 bases not matched to a gene; V was cut back by 6 bases and J by 6 bases. The germline V gene has CDR1 MDHEN and CDR2 SYDVKM. CDR3 length equals 18 residues. Methods used by the authors: Estimation of nucleated cell counts relied on the amplification of reference gene primers. This table comes from immunoSEQ multiplex PCR, and its TCRdb copy is limited to in-frame clones, with some not included. That table gives V, J and clone size, and the DNA gave D and trimming. This table has about 150,000 clones, 80% to 90% appearing once. The chain combines TRBV28 with TRBJ2-4; TRBD2 matches 9 bases. The sample was peripheral blood. This sequence was found in a man older than 75 with acute or convalescent COVID-19. CDR3 DNA: TGTGCCAGCAGCACCACCAGAGCCCCGGGACTAGCCCGAAACATTCAGTACTTC. Amino acids: CASSTTRAPGLARNIQYF. The complete variable domain, with remaining parts taken from reference TRBV28 and TRBJ2-4, reads DVKVTQSSRYLVKRTGEKVFLECVQDMDHENMFWYRQDPGLGLRLIYFSYDVKMKEKGDIPEGYSVSREKKERFSLILESASTNQTSMYLCASSTTRAPGLARNIQYFGAGTRLSVL.